This passage covers 10 T cell receptor beta chains from one sample sequenced in a study of T cell responses to AZD1222 COVID-19 vaccine (dated by TCRdb to the early 2020s). What this sample's time point label stands for: baseline before first vaccination. Libraries came from the immunoSEQ multiplex PCR assay. Imported from immuneACCESS, the table was reduced by TCRdb to in-frame sequences with V and J called. These copies leave out some clones; in studies compared against another copy, an unresolved V gene accounts for under half, and the cause of the remainder is not known. Present in this sample are fewer than 130,000 clones, around 90% of which were seen just once. The ten largest clones capture over 1.5% of the sample. Here the sequenced sample was peripheral blood, taken on day 0 of AZD1222 vaccination. These receptors came from an adult in good health.

The gene calls are TRBV6-5 and TRBJ2-7, with 8 bases lining up with TRBD1. Looked up from germline, CDR1 is MNHEY and CDR2 is SVGAGI. The CDR3 spans 16 residues. Germline trimming cut 4 bases from V and 3 bases from J; bases unmatched to any gene: 11. The CDR3 DNA reads as TGTGCCAGCAGTTCTTACCGGGACAGGTCCATCTACGAGCAGTACTTC. Encoded protein: CASSSYRDRSIYEQYF.

CDR3: CASSLGGGYQPQHF. In nucleotides, the CDR3 is TGTGCCAGCAGCTTAGGAGGGGGGTATCAGCCCCAGCATTTT. This chain uses TRBV11-2 with TRBJ1-5, with D tentatively TRBD1 (6 bases). Per germline, CDR1 SGHAT and CDR2 FQNNGV. There are 14 residues in the CDR3. The ends were cut back, 1 base at V and 5 bases at J, with 9 bases in the middle.

The chain joins TRBV3-1 (or the pseudogene TRBV3-2) to TRBJ2-7; 13 bases fit TRBD2. V lost 3 bases and J lost 5; bases outside the gene matches: 7. The CDR3 sequence is 16 residues long. Germline CDR1 is LGHDT and CDR2 is YNNKEL (reference sequence). This CDR3 reads CASSQPGLAGVDEQYF. In nucleotides, the CDR3 is TGTGCCAGCAGCCAGCCCGGACTAGCGGGGGTTGACGAGCAGTACTTC.

The genes are TRBV5-4 and TRBJ1-2; the D gene is possibly TRBD1 (5 bases). V was clipped by 1 base and J by 2 bases, with 12 bases between them. The CDR3 covers 15 residues. CDR1 is SGHNT and CDR2 is YYREEE in the germline V gene (reference sequence). The CDR3 loop reads CASSLWPGGNYGYTF. Written as DNA, the CDR3 is TGTGCCAGCAGCTTGTGGCCTGGGGGAAACTATGGCTACACCTTC.

V gene TRBV18 combines with J gene TRBJ1-2; TRBD1 aligns across 10 bases. This CDR3 contains 13 residues. The V segment lost 7 bases and the J segment 6 bases; nucleotides outside the gene matches: 5. Germline-derived CDR1 and CDR2 are KGHSH and LQKENI. The CDR3 sequence is CASLRQGADGYTF. The CDR3 DNA follows: TGTGCCAGCTTACGACAGGGGGCGGATGGCTACACCTTC.

V and J are TRBV5-8 and TRBJ1-5; D remains unclear. The CDR3 runs 17 residues. Germline CDR1 reads SGHTS; CDR2 reads YDEGEE. V lost 0 bases, J lost 1 base, and 14 bases lay in between. The CDR3 region is CASSLVGSGRSNQPQHF. CDR3 in DNA: TGTGCCAGCAGCTTGGTCGGTTCAGGTAGGAGCAATCAGCCCCAGCATTTT. The full variable domain, its missing parts supplied by reference TRBV5-8 and TRBJ1-5, is EAGVTQSPTHLIKTRGQQATLRCSPISGHTSVYWYQQALGLGLQFLLWYDEGEERNRGNFPPRFSGRQFPNYSSELNVNALELEDSALYLCASSLVGSGRSNQPQHFGDGTRLSIL.

This chain joins TRBV27 and TRBJ2-5, with 9 nucleotides matching TRBD1. V dropped 5 bases and J dropped 5; count of bases not matched to a gene: 9. This CDR3 spans 15 amino acids. CDR1 and CDR2 from the germline V gene are MNHEY and SMNVEV (reference sequence). This CDR3 reads CASSTGTGGAETQYF. The CDR3 DNA reads as TGTGCCAGCAGTACCGGCACAGGGGGCGCGGAGACCCAGTACTTC.

This clone has just a few counts. The chain has TRBV6-2 or TRBV6-3 and TRBJ1-4, with unresolved D. Germline assignment: CDR1 MNHEY and CDR2 SVGEGT. Trimming removed 0 bases from V and 4 bases from J, with 9 bases in between. The CDR3 contains 15 residues. This CDR3 reads CASSYSEGGNEKLFF. For the CDR3, the DNA is TGTGCCAGCAGTTACTCGGAAGGCGGTAATGAAAAACTGTTTTTT.

V usage is TRBV6-5 and J usage is TRBJ1-2, with 8 bases lining up with TRBD1. There are 15 residues in the CDR3. Germline CDR1 reads MNHEY; CDR2 reads SVGAGI. Unmatched junction bases numbered 10, after V lost 10 bases and J lost 0 bases. The CDR3 reads CATSDRARTNYGYTF. CDR3 DNA: TGTGCCACTTCGGACAGGGCTCGAACTAACTATGGCTACACCTTC.

The rearrangement joins TRBV5-6 to TRBJ2-6; D remains unclear. The CDR3 has 16 amino acids. V lost 0 bases and J 3 bases, leaving 10 bases between the germline ends. The germline gives CDR1 SGHDT, CDR2 YYEEEE. As DNA, the CDR3 is TGTGCCAGCAGCTTGGAGCCATCCGGTGGGGCCAACGTCCTGACTTTC. This gives the protein CASSLEPSGGANVLTF. The variable domain in full, completed from reference TRBV5-6 and TRBJ2-6, reads DAGVTQSPTHLIKTRGQQVTLRCSPKSGHDTVSWYQQALGQGPQFIFQYYEEEERQRGNFPDRFSGHQFPNYSSELNVNALLLGDSALYLCASSLEPSGGANVLTFGAGSRLTVL.